This TCR beta chain was identified during a study of cytomegalovirus exposure and HLA in healthy donors. With 60 Vbeta and 13 Jbeta primers, the PCR was carried out. In the original workflow: Unique TCR beta chains numbered approximately 80 million in a later analysis, with about 11 million shared. Assay: immunoSEQ multiplex PCR; the TCRdb copy retains only in-frame clones and omits some. From that table come the V and J calls and clone size; the DNA was used to work out D and trimming. The repertoire consists of roughly 150,000 clones, with roughly 75% occurring once and the leading ten covering around 2.4%. The length of the CDR3 is 13 residues. Trimming removed 7 bases from V and 12 bases from J, with 21 bases in between. From germline, CDR1 is SGHVS and CDR2 FQNEAQ. Study-wide results and limits: A previous analysis found most TCR beta V segments productive roughly 87% or roughly 30% of the time.

A word on this clone: The target antigen is unknown.

The material sequenced was PBMCs. This receptor was taken from a female donor in good health and CMV-seronegative. The chain couples TRBV7-8 to TRBJ2-5; D may be TRBD2 (6 bases). The CDR3 reads CASTPDKGRLKYF. The CDR3 DNA sequence: TGTGCCAGCACACCCGACAAGGGGAGGCTGAAGTACTTC. The full variable domain, its missing parts supplied by reference TRBV7-8 and TRBJ2-5, is GAGVSQSPRYKVAKRGQDVALRCDPISGHVSLFWYQQALGQGPEFLTYFQNEAQLDKSGLPSDRFFAERPEGSVSTLKIQRTQQEDSAVYLCASTPDKGRLKYFGPGTRLLVL.